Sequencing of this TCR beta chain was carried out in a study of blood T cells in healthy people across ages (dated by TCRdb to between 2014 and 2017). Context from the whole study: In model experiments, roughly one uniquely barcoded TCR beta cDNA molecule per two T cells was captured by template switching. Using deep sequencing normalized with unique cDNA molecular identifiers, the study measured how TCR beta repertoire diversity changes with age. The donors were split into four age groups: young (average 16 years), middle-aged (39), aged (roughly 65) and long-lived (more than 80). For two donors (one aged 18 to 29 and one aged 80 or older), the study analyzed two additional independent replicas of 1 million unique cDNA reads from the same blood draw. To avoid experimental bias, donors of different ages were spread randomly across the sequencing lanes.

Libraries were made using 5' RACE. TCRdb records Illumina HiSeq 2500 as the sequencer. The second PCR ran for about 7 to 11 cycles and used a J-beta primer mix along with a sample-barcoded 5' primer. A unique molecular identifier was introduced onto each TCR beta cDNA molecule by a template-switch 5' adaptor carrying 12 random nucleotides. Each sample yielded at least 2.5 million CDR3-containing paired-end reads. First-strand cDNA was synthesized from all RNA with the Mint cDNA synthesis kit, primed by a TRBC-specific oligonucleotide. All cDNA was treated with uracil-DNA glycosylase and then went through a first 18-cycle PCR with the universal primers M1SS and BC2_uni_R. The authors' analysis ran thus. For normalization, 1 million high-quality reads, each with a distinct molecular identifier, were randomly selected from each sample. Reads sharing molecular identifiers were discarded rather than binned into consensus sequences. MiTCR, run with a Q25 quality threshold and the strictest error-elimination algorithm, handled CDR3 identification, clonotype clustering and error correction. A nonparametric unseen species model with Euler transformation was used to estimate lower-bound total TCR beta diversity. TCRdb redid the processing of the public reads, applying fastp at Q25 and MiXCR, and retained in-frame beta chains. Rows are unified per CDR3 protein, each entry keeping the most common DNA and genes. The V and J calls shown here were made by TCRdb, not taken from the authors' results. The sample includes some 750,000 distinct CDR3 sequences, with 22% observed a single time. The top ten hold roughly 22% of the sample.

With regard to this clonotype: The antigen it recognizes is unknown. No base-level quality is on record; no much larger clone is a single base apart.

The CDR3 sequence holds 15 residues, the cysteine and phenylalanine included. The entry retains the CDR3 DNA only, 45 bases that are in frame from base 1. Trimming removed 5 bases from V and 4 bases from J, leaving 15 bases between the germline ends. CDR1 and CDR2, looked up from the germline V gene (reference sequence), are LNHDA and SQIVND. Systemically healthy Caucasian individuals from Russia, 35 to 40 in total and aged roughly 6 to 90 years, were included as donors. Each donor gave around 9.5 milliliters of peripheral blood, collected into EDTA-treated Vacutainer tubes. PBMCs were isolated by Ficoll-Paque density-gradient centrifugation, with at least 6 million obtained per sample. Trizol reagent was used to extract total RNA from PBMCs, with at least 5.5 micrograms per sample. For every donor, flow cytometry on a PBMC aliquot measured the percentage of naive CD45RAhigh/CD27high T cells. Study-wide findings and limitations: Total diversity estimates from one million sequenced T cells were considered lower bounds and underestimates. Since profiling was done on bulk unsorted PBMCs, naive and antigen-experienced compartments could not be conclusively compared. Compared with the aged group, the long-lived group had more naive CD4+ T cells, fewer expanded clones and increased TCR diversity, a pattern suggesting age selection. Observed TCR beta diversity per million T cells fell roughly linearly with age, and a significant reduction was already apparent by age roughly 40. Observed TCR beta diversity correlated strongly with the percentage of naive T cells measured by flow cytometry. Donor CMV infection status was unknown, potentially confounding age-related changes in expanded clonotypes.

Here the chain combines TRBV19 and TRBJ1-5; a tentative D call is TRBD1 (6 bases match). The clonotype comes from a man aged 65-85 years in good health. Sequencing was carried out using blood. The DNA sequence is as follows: TGTGCCAGTAGTCAGGGGACGGAAATGAATCAGCCCCAGCATTTT. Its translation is CASSQGTEMNQPQHF.